The clone carrying this T cell receptor beta chain was counted once. Antigen specificity is unknown. The data were obtained in a study of blood T cells in healthy people across ages. The CDR3 is made up of 17 amino acids. V lost 3 bases to trimming and J lost 0 bases, with 18 bases between them. Germline CDR1 reads SGHRS; CDR2 reads YFSETQ. Study-wide findings and caveats: Diversity figures derived from one million T cells were judged to underestimate the true value. Observed TCR beta diversity per million T cells went down as age went up. This fall followed a roughly linear course with age. Naive T cell percentage by flow cytometry tracked strongly with beta diversity.

PCR was performed a second time for roughly 7 to 12 cycles using a sample-barcoded 5' primer and a J-beta primer mix. A template-switch adaptor with 12 random nucleotides tagged each cDNA molecule. TCRdb fed the 5' RACE reads into MiXCR, producing one record per CDR3 protein. The sample has some 640,000 distinct CDR3 sequences, about 52% seen once. This rearrangement joins TRBV5-1 to TRBJ2-5; D unresolved. The clonotype was recovered from a woman aged 55-70 years in good health. The sequencing input was blood. This CDR3 reads CASSSALVAAYQETQYF. In DNA, the CDR3 is TGCGCCAGCAGCTCGGCCCTAGTCGCGGCGTACCAAGAGACCCAGTACTTC.